The T cell receptor beta chain under discussion was sequenced for a study of low-dose radiotherapy and immunotherapy resistance in tumors. Time point denoted: after trial treatment. The treatment was: LDRT plus nivolumab, ipilimumab, low-dose cyclophosphamide and aspirin (RACIN trial). This CDR3 contains 17 residues. The germline V and J ends were trimmed by 5 bases and 2 bases, with 19 bases remaining between them. Primers used for first-strand cDNA, a TRAV- and TRBV-specific set, covered both alpha and beta chains. TCRs underwent about 20 PCR cycles of amplification with a constant-region primer and V-primer adapter. A single record per CDR3 protein comes from TCRdb applying MiXCR to the reads. Seen here are around 60,000 distinct CDR3 sequences, under 30% observed once, and the top ten hold 6.7%.

The V call is TRBV12-3 or TRBV12-4, the J call TRBJ2-1, with D possibly being TRBD2 (6 bases). The source of this sequence is a male donor with prostate cancer. Sequencing was performed on PBMCs, taken after low-dose radiotherapy plus immunotherapy. The CDR3 coding sequence is TGTGCCAGCAGTCTTACCTCGGGGGACTTGGCCTACAATGAGCAGTTCTTC. This sequence encodes CASSLTSGDLAYNEQFF.